The present entry profiles one T cell receptor beta chain with its context. What it binds is not known. A much larger clone is a single base away; this may be a read error. The CDR3 regions of TCR beta were amplified from RNA transcripts. In the first-round RT-PCR of the TCR CDR3, the HTBI primer set was used. TCRdb itself ran the multiplex PCR reads through MiXCR, one entry per CDR3 protein. This table holds about 340,000 distinct CDR3 sequences, roughly 18% found once. The V gene end was trimmed by 5 bases and the J gene end by 5 bases; junction bases not matched to a gene: 14. This CDR3 spans 16 amino acids. The germline V gene has CDR1 SGHTA and CDR2 FQGNSA. The record originates from a study of T cells in Graves' hyperthyroidism and ophthalmopathy. Across the whole study: At the time of initial diagnosis and before any treatment, peripheral blood was collected. Study-wide findings and caveats: Before onset, by a median of around 6.4 months, the model predicted ophthalmopathy. Ophthalmopathy and stable hyperthyroidism were told apart by a 13 V-J model.

Isolation of PBMCs was performed on around 9.3 ml fresh peripheral blood. Sample: blood. This chain joins TRBV7-2 and TRBJ2-5; TRBD2 matches 7 bases. The sequence came from a woman in her fifties or sixties with Graves' hyperthyroidism. For the CDR3, the DNA is TGTGCCAGCAGCATGGGCAGGGAGGGTGTTGGGGAGACCCAGTACTTC. Translated: CASSMGREGVGETQYF. The entire variable domain, with the rest obtained from reference TRBV7-2 and TRBJ2-5, is as follows: GAGVSQSPSNKVTEKGKDVELRCDPISGHTALYWYRQSLGQGLEFLIYFQGNSAPDKSGLPSDRFSAERTGGSVSTLTIQRTQQEDSAVYLCASSMGREGVGETQYFGPGTRLLVL.